Given below is one T cell receptor beta chain in context. Its antigen is currently not known. The record has no base qualities; no much larger clone is one base away. This specimen comes from a study of T cell responses to AZD1222 COVID-19 vaccine (dated by TCRdb to about 2021). In terms of the full investigation: TCR sequencing was performed for over 230 trial participants, of whom roughly 200 were given two doses of AZD1222 and approximately 25 were given two doses of MenACWY control vaccine. Trial participants were enrolled into age subgroups of 18-55, 56-69 and 70-plus years, which contained approximately 150, 28 and 58 TCR-sequenced participants, respectively.

The CDR3 regions of human TCRbeta chains were subjected to immunosequencing. In the original analysis: TCRs in the repertoires were compared against a reference library of SARS-CoV-2-specific TCRs that had been generated with the MIRA antigen-specificity platform. Breadth was defined as the fraction of unique TCRs that were SARS-CoV-2-associated. Depth was defined as the fraction of total T cells that were SARS-CoV-2-associated. Using the MIRA data, each spike-specific TCR was mapped to the spike region that the TCR reacts to and placed in a CD4 or CD8 class. Log10-transformed breadth and depth values were compared by one-way ANOVA with Sidak's multiple comparisons tests. The clones in this table, taken by TCRdb from immuneACCESS, are in-frame only. Not every clone is retained; where verified, under half of the shortfall comes from an unresolved V gene, and the cause of the rest is unknown. V, J and clone size were drawn from that table, and D and trimming were deduced from the DNA. Recorded for this sample are about 120,000 clones; 90% of them occurred a single time. The top ten clones comprise around 4.5% of the sample.

What the study reported, not specific to this receptor: Vaccine-associated CD4 TCRs spanned the whole spike protein, with dominant responses in regions 160-218 and 743-854. Epitopes outside the regions mutated in the B.1.351 and B.1.1.7 variants were reportedly recognized by nearly half of the unique spike-specific TCRs. Conclusions about previously exposed vaccinees are limited because only 5 or 6 AZD1222 recipients were SARS-CoV-2 seropositive at baseline. Participants were mostly white British, with more females than males. The authors suggested clonal diversity may have been underestimated. In the small 56-69-year group, the increase in depth fell short of significance, most likely because of low power. No day 14 peak-response samples were available, so repertoires were characterized only after the peak T cell response. Spike-specific TCR breadth and depth rose significantly after two AZD1222 doses compared with day 0 and with MenACWY recipients.

The germline V gene (reference sequence) sets CDR1 to LNHDA and CDR2 to SQIVND. The CDR3 holds 17 amino acids from the cysteine to the phenylalanine. Only CDR3 DNA is held: 51 bases, read in frame from base 1. V is trimmed back by 6 bases and J by 1 base, and the junction contains 12 bases that no gene match accounts for. The intended sense of this specimen's time point label: baseline before first vaccination. This specimen's treatment or condition label, interpreted: meningococcal conjugate vaccine given as trial control. Samples from vaccinated people were obtained from the UK trials COV001 and COV002, which included a single-blind randomized controlled phase 2/3 trial of AZD1222 (ChAdOx1 nCoV-19) in healthy adults. Trial participant PBMC samples were collected at day 0 and day 28 after the second dose for TCRbeta chain sequencing.

Source: peripheral blood, taken on day 0 of MenACWY control vaccination. This receptor chain uses TRBV19 and TRBJ1-2; 9 bases in the junction line up with TRBD1. The TCR comes from an adult in good health. The DNA reads TGTGCCAGTAGCCTCCGCGTGGCGGGACAGGGTAACTATGGCTACACCTTC. The encoded protein is CASSLRVAGQGNYGYTF.